One and the same sample provided the 3 T cell receptor beta chains below, sequenced in a study of beta chain features in type 1 diabetes. Expressed TCRB transcripts were sequenced after all isolated RNA was converted to cDNA. Some clones are missing from TCRdb's copy, which holds only in-frame ones; the method was immunoSEQ multiplex PCR. Among 810,000 or so clones, roughly 17% were seen once, and the ten largest hold 0.02% to 0.025%. Sequencing was carried out using naive CD4+ T cells from blood. These receptors came from a woman aged 18-29 years in good health.

There are a few counts of this clone. The CDR3 protein is CASRGAERENTDTQYF. CDR3 bases: TGTGCCAGCAGAGGGGCGGAGAGGGAAAACACAGATACGCAGTATTTT. The chain uses TRBV7-9 and TRBJ2-3; D may be TRBD1 or TRBD2 (5 bases each). With 6 bases removed from V and 2 bases from J, the gap between germline ends came to 18 bases. In germline, CDR1 is SEHNR, CDR2 FQNEAQ (reference sequence). CDR3 length: 16 residues. The variable domain in full, with the rest retrieved from reference TRBV7-9 and TRBJ2-3, is DTGVSQNPRHKITKRGQNVTFRCDPISEHNRLYWYRQTLGQGPEFLTYFQNEAQLEKSRLLSDRFSAERPKGSFSTLEIQRTEQGDSAMYLCASRGAERENTDTQYFGPGTRLTVL.

The table lists this clone with a few counts. This chain joins TRBV7-2 and TRBJ2-7; D is unclear. V lost 5 bases to trimming and J lost 6 bases, with 8 bases between them. The germline V gene encodes CDR1 SGHTA and CDR2 FQGNSA. CDR3 length: 11 amino acids. CDR3 residues: CASSPYSEQYF. CDR3 DNA: TGTGCCAGCAGCCCCTATAGCGAGCAGTACTTC.

This clone has only a few counts. The CDR3 sequence is CASYRDRVRGYTF. In DNA, the CDR3 is TGTGCCAGTTACCGGGACAGGGTACGTGGCTACACCTTC. The chain uses TRBV2 and TRBJ1-2; 9 positions match TRBD1. V gave up 9 bases and J gave up 7 bases; unmatched junction bases: 9. Germline CDR1 SNHLY, CDR2 FYNNEI. This CDR3 is 13 amino acids long.